These T cell receptor beta chains were read from a single sample in a study of CD8 T cells in Susac syndrome. TCRdb re-derived calls from the immunoSEQ multiplex PCR reads in MiXCR, one entry per CDR3 protein. The sample holds 150,000 to 200,000 distinct CDR3 sequences; roughly 94% are singletons and the top ten take about 0.086%. Sequencing input: CD4+ T cells from PBMCs. Receptor source: a human donor with multiple sclerosis. Each CDR3 is given without its conserved first and last residue.

J,V,CDR3
TRBJ2-5,TRBV11-2,ASSPPYMKETQY
TRBJ2-7,TRBV7-2,ASSFHGRKSSYEQY
TRBJ2-3,TRBV24-1,ATSDAKGLAGGPVGDTQY
TRBJ2-5,TRBV7-2,ASSFLAGAGETQY
TRBJ1-3,TRBV7-9,ASSTTDSSGNTIY
TRBJ1-1,TRBV5-6,ASSFNRGDTEAF
TRBJ1-5,TRBV30,AWSVLGSSDQPQH
TRBJ1-3,TRBV4-2,ASSQALGDSGNTIY
TRBJ2-6,TRBV12-3/TRBV12-4,ATRPLRSSGANVLT
TRBJ2-2,TRBV3-1,ASSQESRAGNTGELF
TRBJ1-1,TRBV1,TSIRRGKTEAF
TRBJ2-7,TRBV28,ASSSSGTGFYEQY
TRBJ2-1,TRBV9,ASSALKDEQF
TRBJ2-7,TRBV6-5,ASSSRTVAGGSYEQY
TRBJ1-5,TRBV30,AWSVIGNQPQH
TRBJ1-1,TRBV12-3/TRBV12-4,ASSPDPLGNTEAF
TRBJ2-2,TRBV7-2,ASSAGLAGAQFTGELF
TRBJ1-4,TRBV4-2,ASSQEALNEKLF
TRBJ2-6,TRBV7-6,ASSPPGQISGANVLT
TRBJ2-4,TRBV7-2,ASTTPYGNIQY
TRBJ2-1,TRBV7-2,ASSLTTGFMIEQF
TRBJ2-3,TRBV24-1,ATSDPGQGTDTQY
TRBJ2-3,TRBV4-2,ASSQERQGPTDTQY
TRBJ1-1,TRBV18,ASSHGSTNTEAF
TRBJ2-1,TRBV5-1,ASSRPGEREQF
TRBJ2-5,TRBV29-1,SGEGGEETQY
TRBJ1-2,TRBV27,ASSSRESYGYT
TRBJ2-2,TRBV10-3,ATAQSGELF
TRBJ1-1,TRBV2,ASRSRTGREAF
TRBJ2-7,TRBV6-5,ASSFLRGRSTYEQY
TRBJ2-1,TRBV18,ASSRQGVHNEQF
TRBJ2-3,TRBV30,AWSDGGREADTQY
TRBJ1-2,TRBV18,ASSTEGSYGYT
TRBJ2-5,TRBV5-6,ASSIGTRETQY
TRBJ2-1,TRBV29-1,SVDQAGYNEQF
TRBJ2-5,TRBV7-9,ASSNTGTSGETQY
TRBJ2-7,TRBV9,ASSPVTGEVGEQY
TRBJ1-3,TRBV28,ASGVSGNTIY
TRBJ2-5,TRBV20-1,SARSLAGVALPQETQY
TRBJ2-1,TRBV10-3,ATVGTSYNEQF
TRBJ2-7,TRBV27,ASSEPGRGSYEQY
TRBJ2-2,TRBV10-3,AITAQAGRTTGELF